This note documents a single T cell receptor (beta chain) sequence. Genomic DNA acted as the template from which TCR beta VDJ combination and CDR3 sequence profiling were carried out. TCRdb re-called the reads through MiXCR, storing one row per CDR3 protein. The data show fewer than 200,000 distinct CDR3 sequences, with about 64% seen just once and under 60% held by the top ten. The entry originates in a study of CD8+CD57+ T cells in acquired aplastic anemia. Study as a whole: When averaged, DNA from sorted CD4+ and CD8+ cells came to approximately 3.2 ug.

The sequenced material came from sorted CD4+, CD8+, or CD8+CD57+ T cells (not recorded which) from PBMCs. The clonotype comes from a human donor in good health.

CDR3 DNA sequence: TGTGCCAGCAGCTTAGGCCACGGGACAGGGAGTCGCTACACCTTC. Encoded protein: CASSLGHGTGSRYTF. V and J are TRBV7-4 and TRBJ1-2; 9 bases match TRBD1. Germline loops: CDR1 SGHVT, CDR2 SQSDAQ. J lost 9 bases, V lost 1 base, and 9 bases had no gene match. The CDR3 is 15 residues long. The entire variable domain, with the rest obtained from reference TRBV7-4 and TRBJ1-2, is as follows: GAGVSQSPRYKVAKRGRDVALRCDSISGHVTLYWYRQTLGQGSEVLTYSQSDAQRDKSGRPSGRFSAERPERSVSTLKIQRTEQGDSAVYLCASSLGHGTGSRYTFGSGTRLTVV.